The rows below give T cell receptor beta chains drawn from one sample of a study of preoperative IRX-2 immunotherapy in early breast cancer. Generated by immunoSEQ multiplex PCR, the TCRdb table keeps only in-frame clones and is missing some. The sample has roughly 93,000 clones, just over 85% seen once. Material: tumor tissue, obtained after IRX-2 immunotherapy. These receptors were collected from a human donor with breast cancer. Both conserved end residues are part of each CDR3. The D gene is left open where the match is weak. Rows give clone size only sometimes, using once, few, many, or a class for an expanded clone.

d_gene,abundance,len,v_gene,j_gene,CDR3aa,CDR3nt
TRBD1,few,15,TRBV4-1,TRBJ1-4,CASSQPDREDEKLFF,TGCGCCAGCAGCCAACCGGACAGGGAGGATGAAAAACTGTTTTTT
TRBD1,NA,17,TRBV6-8,TRBJ1-1,CASRAEHRGILNTEAFF,TGTGCCAGCCGGGCCGAACACAGGGGGATTTTGAACACTGAAGCTTTCTTT
NA,NA,15,TRBV23-1,TRBJ2-7,CASSPLSGASYEQYF,TGCGCCAGCAGCCCGCTTAGCGGTGCCTCCTACGAGCAGTACTTC
NA,once,12,TRBV6-8,TRBJ1-2,CAIRPGSGGYTF,TGTGCCATCAGGCCAGGGAGTGGTGGCTACACCTTC
TRBD1,NA,16,TRBV7-1,TRBJ1-4,CASSTTGETTNEKLFF,TGTGCCAGCAGCACGACAGGGGAGACAACTAATGAAAAACTGTTTTTT
NA,NA,13,TRBV6-8,TRBJ1-1,CASSEGLDTEAFF,TGTGCCAGCAGTGAGGGGTTGGACACTGAAGCTTTCTTT
NA,once,14,TRBV6-7,TRBJ2-7,CASRSGTGSYEQYF,TGTGCCAGCAGGTCCGGGACGGGCTCCTACGAGCAGTACTTC
NA,NA,14,TRBV7-8,TRBJ1-2,CASSKTGTQHGYTF,TGTGCCAGCAGCAAGACCGGGACTCAGCATGGCTACACCTTC
NA,NA,14,TRBV5-8,TRBJ2-7,CASSSLPLKDEQYF,TGTGCCAGCAGCTCACTGCCTCTTAAGGACGAGCAGTACTTC
NA,NA,13,TRBV7-8,TRBJ2-1,CASSGGTLNEQFF,TGTGCCAGCAGCGGTGGGACCCTCAATGAGCAGTTCTTC
NA,NA,17,TRBV5-1,TRBJ2-1,CASSAGNSYITYNEQFF,TGCGCCAGCAGCGCCGGGAACAGCTACATAACATACAATGAGCAGTTCTTC
NA,NA,16,TRBV5-1,TRBJ2-6,CASAKGRSSGANVLTF,TGCGCCAGCGCGAAGGGTCGAAGCTCTGGGGCCAACGTCCTGACTTTC
NA,NA,13,TRBV19,TRBJ1-5,CASTWGVNQPQHF,TGTGCCAGCACGTGGGGTGTGAATCAGCCCCAGCATTTT
NA,NA,12,TRBV18,TRBJ1-1,CASSLEDTEAFF,TGTGCCAGCTCACTCGAGGACACTGAAGCTTTCTTT
TRBD1,NA,14,TRBV5-1,TRBJ2-7,CASNPGTASYEQYF,TGCGCCAGCAACCCCGGGACAGCCTCCTACGAGCAGTACTTC
NA,once,13,TRBV23-1,TRBJ1-1,CASSQSSGARAFF,TGCGCCAGCAGTCAATCGTCGGGGGCGCGGGCTTTCTTT